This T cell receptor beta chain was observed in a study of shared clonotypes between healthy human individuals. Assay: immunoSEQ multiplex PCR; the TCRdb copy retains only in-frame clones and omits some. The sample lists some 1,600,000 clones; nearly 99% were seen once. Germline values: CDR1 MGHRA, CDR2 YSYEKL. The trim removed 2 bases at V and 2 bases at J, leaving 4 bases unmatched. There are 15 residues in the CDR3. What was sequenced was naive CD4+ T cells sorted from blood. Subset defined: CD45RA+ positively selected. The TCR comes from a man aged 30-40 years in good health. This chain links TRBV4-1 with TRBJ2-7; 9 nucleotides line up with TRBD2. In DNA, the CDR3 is TGCGCCAGCAGCCAATCTAGCGGGGCGACCTACGAGCAGTACTTC. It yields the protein CASSQSSGATYEQYF.